This T cell receptor (beta chain) was observed in a study of blood T cell repertoires in COVID-19. Trimming removed 0 bases at V and 7 bases at J, with 9 bases between. The V gene's germline CDR1 is MNHEY and CDR2 SMNVEV (reference sequence). This CDR3 contains 13 residues. Assay: immunoSEQ multiplex PCR; the TCRdb copy retains only in-frame clones and omits some. The data contain more than 200,000 clones, approximately 83% of them singletons. The V gene is TRBV27, the J gene TRBJ1-2, with D uncertain. The clonotype comes from a man older than 75 with acute or convalescent COVID-19. Material: peripheral blood. The CDR3 here is CASSLSMGGGYTF. The CDR3 DNA sequence: TGTGCCAGCAGTTTATCGATGGGAGGTGGCTACACCTTC.